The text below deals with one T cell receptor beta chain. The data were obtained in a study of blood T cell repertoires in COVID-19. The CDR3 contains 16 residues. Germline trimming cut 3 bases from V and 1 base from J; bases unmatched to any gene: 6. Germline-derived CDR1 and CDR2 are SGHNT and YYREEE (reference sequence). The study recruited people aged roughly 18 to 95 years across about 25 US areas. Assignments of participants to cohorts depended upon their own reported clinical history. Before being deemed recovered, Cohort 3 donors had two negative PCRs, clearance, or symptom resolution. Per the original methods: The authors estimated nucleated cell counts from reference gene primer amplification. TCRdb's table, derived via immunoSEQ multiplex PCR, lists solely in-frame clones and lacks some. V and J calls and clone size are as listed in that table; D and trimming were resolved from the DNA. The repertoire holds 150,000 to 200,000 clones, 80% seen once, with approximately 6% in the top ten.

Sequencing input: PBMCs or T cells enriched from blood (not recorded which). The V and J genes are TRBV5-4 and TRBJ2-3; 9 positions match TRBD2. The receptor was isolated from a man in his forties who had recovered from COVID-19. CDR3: CASSSPAGGRTDTQYF. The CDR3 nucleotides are TGTGCCAGCAGCTCACCAGCGGGGGGCCGCACAGATACGCAGTATTTT.